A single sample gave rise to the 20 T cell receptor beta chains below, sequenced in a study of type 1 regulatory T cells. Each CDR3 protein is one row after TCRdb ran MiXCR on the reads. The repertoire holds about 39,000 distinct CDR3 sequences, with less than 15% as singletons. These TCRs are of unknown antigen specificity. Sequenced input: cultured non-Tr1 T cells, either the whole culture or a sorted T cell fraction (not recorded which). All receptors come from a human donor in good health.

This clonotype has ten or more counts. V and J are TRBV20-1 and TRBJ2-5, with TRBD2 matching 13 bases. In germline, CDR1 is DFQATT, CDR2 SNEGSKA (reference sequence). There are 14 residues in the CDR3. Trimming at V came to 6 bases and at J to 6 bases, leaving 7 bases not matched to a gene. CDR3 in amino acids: CSAWTSGSTKTQYF. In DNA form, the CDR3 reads TGCAGTGCGTGGACTAGCGGGAGTACGAAGACCCAGTACTTC.

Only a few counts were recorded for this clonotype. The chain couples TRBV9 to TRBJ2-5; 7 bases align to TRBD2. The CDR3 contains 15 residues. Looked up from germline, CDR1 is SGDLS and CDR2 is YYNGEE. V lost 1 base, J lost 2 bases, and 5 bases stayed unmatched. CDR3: CASSVIASGQETQYF. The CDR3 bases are TGTGCCAGCAGCGTAATAGCTAGCGGACAAGAGACCCAGTACTTC.

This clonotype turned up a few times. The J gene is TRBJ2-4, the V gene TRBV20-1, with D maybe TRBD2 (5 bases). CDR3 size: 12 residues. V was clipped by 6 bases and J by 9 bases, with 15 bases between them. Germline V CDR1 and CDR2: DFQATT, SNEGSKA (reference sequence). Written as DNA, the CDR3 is TGCAGTGCAGCGGACCCCTCGGGCATTCAGTACTTC. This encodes CSAADPSGIQYF.

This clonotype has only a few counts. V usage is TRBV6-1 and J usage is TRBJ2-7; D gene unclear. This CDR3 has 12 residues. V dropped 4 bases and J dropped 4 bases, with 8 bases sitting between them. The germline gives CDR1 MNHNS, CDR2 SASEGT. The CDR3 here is CASSALRYEQYF. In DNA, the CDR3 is TGTGCCAGCAGTGCCTTAAGGTACGAGCAGTACTTC.

The CDR3 DNA reads as TGTGCCATCAGTGAAGTACTGGGCGAGCAGTACTTC. This sequence encodes CAISEVLGEQYF. J is TRBJ2-7 and V is TRBV10-3; no clear D. Germline V lookup: CDR1 ENHRY, CDR2 SYGVKD. V was shortened by 3 bases and J by 6 bases, with 9 bases between the two germline ends. The CDR3 is 12 amino acids.

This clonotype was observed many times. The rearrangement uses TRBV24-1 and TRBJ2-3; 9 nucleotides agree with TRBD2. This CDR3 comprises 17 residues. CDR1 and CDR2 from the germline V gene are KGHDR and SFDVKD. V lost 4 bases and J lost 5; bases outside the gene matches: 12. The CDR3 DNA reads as TGTGCCACCAGTGACCCAGGTGGTAGTAGCGGGAGAGATACGCAGTATTTT. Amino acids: CATSDPGGSSGRDTQYF.

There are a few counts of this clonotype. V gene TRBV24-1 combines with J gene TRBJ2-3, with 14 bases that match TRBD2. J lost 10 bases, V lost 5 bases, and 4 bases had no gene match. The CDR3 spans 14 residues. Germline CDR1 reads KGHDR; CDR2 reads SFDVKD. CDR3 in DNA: TGTGCCACCAGTGGGGCGACTAGCGGGAGGGCGCAGTATTTT. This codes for CATSGATSGRAQYF.

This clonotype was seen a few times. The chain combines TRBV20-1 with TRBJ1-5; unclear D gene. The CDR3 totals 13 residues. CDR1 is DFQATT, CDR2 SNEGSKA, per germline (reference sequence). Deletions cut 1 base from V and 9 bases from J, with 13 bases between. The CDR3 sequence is CSARVTPQGPQHF. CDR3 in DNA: TGCAGTGCTAGAGTGACGCCTCAAGGGCCCCAGCATTTT.

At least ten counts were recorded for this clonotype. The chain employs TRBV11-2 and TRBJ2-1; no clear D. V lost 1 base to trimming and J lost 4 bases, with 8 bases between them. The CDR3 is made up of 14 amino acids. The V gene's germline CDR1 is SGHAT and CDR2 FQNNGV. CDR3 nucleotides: TGTGCCAGCAGCTTAGGGGCAAATTACAATGAGCAGTTCTTC. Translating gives CASSLGANYNEQFF. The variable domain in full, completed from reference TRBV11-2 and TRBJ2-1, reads EAGVAQSPRYKIIEKRQSVAFWCNPISGHATLYWYQQILGQGPKLLIQFQNNGVVDDSQLPKDRFSAERLKGVDSTLKIQPAKLEDSAVYLCASSLGANYNEQFFGPGTRLTVL.

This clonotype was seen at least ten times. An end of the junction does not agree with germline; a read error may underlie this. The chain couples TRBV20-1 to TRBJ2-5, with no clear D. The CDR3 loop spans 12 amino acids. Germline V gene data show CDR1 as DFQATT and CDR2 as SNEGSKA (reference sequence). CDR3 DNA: TGCAGTGCTAGGACCCACCAGGAGACCCAGTACTTC. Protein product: CSARTHQETQYF.

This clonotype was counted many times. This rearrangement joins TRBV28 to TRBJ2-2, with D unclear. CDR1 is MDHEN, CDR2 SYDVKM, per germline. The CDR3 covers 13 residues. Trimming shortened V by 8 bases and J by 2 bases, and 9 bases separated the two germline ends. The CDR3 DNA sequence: TGTGCCAGCTCGGAAACAAACACCGGGGAGCTGTTTTTT. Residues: CASSETNTGELFF.

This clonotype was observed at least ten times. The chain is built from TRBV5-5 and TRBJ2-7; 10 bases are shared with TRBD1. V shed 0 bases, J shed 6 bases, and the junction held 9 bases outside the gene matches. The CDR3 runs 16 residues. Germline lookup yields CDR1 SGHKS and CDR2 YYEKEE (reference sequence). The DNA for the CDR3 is TGTGCCAGCAGCTTGGTCATTAGGACAGGGGGATCCGAGCAGTACTTC. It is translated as CASSLVIRTGGSEQYF.

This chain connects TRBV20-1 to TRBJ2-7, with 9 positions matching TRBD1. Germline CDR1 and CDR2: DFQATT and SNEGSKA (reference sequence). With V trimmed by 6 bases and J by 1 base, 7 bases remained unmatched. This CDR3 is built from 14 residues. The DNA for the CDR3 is TGCAGTGCGGCTCCGGGACAGGGTTCCTACGAGCAGTACTTC. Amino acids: CSAAPGQGSYEQYF.

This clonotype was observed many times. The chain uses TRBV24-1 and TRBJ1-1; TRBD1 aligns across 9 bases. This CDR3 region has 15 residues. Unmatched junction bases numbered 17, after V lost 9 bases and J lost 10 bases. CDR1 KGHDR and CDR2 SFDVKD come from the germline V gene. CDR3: CATEGSGQGGFGAFF. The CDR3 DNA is TGTGCCACCGAAGGGTCGGGACAGGGAGGGTTCGGAGCTTTCTTT.

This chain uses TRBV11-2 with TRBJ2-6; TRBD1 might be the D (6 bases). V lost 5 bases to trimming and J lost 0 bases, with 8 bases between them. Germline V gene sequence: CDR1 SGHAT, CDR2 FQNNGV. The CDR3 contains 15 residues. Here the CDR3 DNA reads TGTGCCAGCAGCCAGGGGAACTCTGGGGCCAACGTCCTGACTTTC. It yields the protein CASSQGNSGANVLTF.

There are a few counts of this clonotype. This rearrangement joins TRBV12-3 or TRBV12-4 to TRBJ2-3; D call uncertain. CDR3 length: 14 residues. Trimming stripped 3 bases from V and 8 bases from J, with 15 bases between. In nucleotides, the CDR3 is TGTGCCAGCAGTTTGGAACCCCTAGTTGGTACGCAGTATTTT. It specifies CASSLEPLVGTQYF.

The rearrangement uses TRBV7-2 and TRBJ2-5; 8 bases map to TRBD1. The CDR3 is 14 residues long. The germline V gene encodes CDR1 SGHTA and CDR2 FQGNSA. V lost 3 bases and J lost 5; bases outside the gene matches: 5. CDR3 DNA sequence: TGTGCCAGCAGCTTTCAGGGGGCGGACGAGACCCAGTACTTC. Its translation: CASSFQGADETQYF.

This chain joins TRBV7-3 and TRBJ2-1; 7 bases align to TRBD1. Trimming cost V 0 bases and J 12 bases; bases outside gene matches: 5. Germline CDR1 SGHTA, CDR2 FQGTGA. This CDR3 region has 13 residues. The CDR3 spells CASSLTTGFGQFF. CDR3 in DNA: TGTGCCAGCAGCTTAACGACAGGGTTTGGGCAGTTCTTC.

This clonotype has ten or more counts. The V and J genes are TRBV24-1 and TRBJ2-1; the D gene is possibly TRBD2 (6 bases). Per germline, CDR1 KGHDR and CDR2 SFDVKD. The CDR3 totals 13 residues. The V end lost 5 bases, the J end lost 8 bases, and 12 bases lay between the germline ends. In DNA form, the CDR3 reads TGTGCCACCAGTGTCCCGGGGACTGATGAGCAGTTCTTC. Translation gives CATSVPGTDEQFF.

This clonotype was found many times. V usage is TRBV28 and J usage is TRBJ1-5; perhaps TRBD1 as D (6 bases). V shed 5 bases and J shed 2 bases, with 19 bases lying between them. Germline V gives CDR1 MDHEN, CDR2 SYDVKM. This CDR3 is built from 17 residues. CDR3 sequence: CASSPTAGGRGNQPQHF. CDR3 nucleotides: TGTGCCAGCAGTCCCACAGCGGGGGGCAGGGGCAATCAGCCCCAGCATTTT.